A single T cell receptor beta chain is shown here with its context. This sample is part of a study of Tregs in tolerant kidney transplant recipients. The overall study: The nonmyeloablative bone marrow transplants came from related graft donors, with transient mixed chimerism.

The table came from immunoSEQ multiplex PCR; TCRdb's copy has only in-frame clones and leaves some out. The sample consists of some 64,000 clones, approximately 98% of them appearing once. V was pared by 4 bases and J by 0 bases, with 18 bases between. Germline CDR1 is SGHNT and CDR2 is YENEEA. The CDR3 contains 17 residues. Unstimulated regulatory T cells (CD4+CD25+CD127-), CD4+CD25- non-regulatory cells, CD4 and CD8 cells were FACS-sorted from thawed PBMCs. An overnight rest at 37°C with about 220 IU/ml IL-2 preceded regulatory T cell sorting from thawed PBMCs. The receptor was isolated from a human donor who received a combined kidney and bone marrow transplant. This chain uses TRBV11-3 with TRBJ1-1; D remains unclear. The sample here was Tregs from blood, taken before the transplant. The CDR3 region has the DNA TGTGCCAGCAGCTCCCCCAGCGTTGGGAGGTTGAACACTGAAGCTTTCTTT. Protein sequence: CASSSPSVGRLNTEAFF.